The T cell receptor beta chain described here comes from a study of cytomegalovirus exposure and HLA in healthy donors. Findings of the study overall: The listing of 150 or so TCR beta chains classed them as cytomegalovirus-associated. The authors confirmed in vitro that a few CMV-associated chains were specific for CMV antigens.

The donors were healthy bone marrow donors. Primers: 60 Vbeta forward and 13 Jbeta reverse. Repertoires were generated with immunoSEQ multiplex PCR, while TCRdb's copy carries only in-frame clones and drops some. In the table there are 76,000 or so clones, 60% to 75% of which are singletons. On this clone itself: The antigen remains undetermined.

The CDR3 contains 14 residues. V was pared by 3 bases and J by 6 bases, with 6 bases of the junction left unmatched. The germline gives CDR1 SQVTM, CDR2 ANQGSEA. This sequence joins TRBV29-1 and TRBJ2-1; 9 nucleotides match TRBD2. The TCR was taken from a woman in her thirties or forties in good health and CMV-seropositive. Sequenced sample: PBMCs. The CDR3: CSVEGLATFNEQFF. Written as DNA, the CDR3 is TGCAGCGTTGAGGGACTAGCTACGTTCAATGAGCAGTTCTTC.